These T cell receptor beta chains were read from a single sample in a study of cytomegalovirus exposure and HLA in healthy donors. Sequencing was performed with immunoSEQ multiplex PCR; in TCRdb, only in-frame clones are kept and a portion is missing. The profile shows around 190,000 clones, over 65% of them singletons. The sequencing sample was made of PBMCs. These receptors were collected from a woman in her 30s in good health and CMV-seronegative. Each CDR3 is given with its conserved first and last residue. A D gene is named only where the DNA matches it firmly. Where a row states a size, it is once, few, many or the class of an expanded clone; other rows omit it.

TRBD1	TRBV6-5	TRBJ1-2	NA	TGTGCCAGCAGTTACTCCCAGACAGGGGGCGGCTACACCTTC	CASSYSQTGGGYTF
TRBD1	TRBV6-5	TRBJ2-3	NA	TGTGCCAGCAGTAGACAGGGAGTGACAGATACGCAGTATTTT	CASSRQGVTDTQYF
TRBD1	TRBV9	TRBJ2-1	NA	TGTGCCAGCAGCGCCCAGGGGGCGACCTACAATGAGCAGTTCTTC	CASSAQGATYNEQFF
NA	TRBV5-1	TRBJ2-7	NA	TGCGCCAGCAGCTCTCTTCCACAAGGGGCCCACGAGCAGTACTTC	CASSSLPQGAHEQYF
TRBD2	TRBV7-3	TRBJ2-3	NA	TGTGCCAGCAGCCCGACGGGCTTCCCCGGGGGGGCCCGCAGCAAGCAGTATTTT	CASSPTGFPGGARSKQYF
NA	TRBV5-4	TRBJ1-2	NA	TGTGCCAGCAGTTATTCTATCAGGCTCTATGGCTACACCTTC	CASSYSIRLYGYTF
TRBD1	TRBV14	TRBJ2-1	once	TGTGCCAGCAGTCCCCGGACAGGGGAATTCTACTACAATGAGCAGTTCTTC	CASSPRTGEFYYNEQFF
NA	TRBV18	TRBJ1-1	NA	TGTGCCAGCTCACCAATATTAGAGGGAATGAACACTGAAGCTTTCTTT	CASSPILEGMNTEAFF
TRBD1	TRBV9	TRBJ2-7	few	TGTGCCAGCAGCCCCCGGACAGGGGTAGACTACGAGCAGTACTTC	CASSPRTGVDYEQYF
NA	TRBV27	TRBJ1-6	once	TGTGCCAGCAGTTTACGGGGGGGCGTTGGGGATCCCATTTCACCCCTCCACTTT	CASSLRGGVGDPISPLHF
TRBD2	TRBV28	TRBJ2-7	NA	TGTGCCAGCAGTTTTTCGGGGGGGCAGTACTTC	CASSFSGGQYF
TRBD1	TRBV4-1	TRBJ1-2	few	TGCGCCAGCAGCCCGGACAGGAGCTATGGCTACACCTTC	CASSPDRSYGYTF
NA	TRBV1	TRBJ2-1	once	TGCACCAGCAGCCGCAATTTCTCGGTTGGCGGGGACTACAATGAGCAGTTCTTC	CTSSRNFSVGGDYNEQFF
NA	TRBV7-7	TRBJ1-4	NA	TGTGCTAGCAGCCCCGGGGGGGGCGTACTGTTTTTT	CASSPGGGVLFF
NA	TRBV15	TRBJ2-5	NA	TGTGCCACCAGCAGCCCCTCATATAGCTCAGAGACCCAGTACTTC	CATSSPSYSSETQYF
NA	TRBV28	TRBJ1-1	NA	TGTGCCAGCACTCTCCGGGGGGATATTGAAGCTTTCTTT	CASTLRGDIEAFF
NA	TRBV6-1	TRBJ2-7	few	TGTGCCAGCAGACAGGCCTCCTCCCGCGAGCAGTACTTC	CASRQASSREQYF
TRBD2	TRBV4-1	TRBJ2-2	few	TGCGCCAGCAGCCAAAAGCGGGAGGTGAACACCGGGGAGCTGTTTTTT	CASSQKREVNTGELFF
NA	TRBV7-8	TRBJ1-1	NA	TGTGCCAGCAGCCGCTATCGGAACACTGAAGCTTTCTTT	CASSRYRNTEAFF
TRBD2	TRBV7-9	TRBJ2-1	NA	TGTGCCAGCAGCCGGGGGAGCGAGGGAGGGCCTTATGAGCAGTTCTTC	CASSRGSEGGPYEQFF
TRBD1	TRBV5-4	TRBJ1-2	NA	TGTGCCAGCAGCTTGCGGAGCGGGACAGGGAGGAGCCACGGCTACACCTTC	CASSLRSGTGRSHGYTF
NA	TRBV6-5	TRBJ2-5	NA	TGTGCCAGCAGCTCCGGGACAAACCAAGAGACCCAGTACTTC	CASSSGTNQETQYF
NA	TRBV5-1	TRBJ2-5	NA	TGCGCCAGCAGCTTGGCAATCGAGGAGACCCAGTACTTC	CASSLAIEETQYF
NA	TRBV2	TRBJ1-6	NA	TGTGCCAGCAGTGCCATAGGGGGTTTTGATTCACCCCTCCACTTT	CASSAIGGFDSPLHF
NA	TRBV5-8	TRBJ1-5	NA	TGTGCCAGCAGCCCTGGGGGGAATAGCAATCAGCCCCAGCATTTT	CASSPGGNSNQPQHF
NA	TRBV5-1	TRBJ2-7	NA	TGCGCCAGCAGCTTGGAGGCCAGGTGGTACGAGCAGTACTTC	CASSLEARWYEQYF
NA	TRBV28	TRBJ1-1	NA	TGTGCCAGCAGTGGTGCCAGCAGAAGGACTGAGGCTTTCTTT	CASSGASRRTEAFF
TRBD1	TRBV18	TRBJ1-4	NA	TGTGCCAGCTCACGTGGGACAGGGGAAGGAGAAAAACTGTTTTTT	CASSRGTGEGEKLFF
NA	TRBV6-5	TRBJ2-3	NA	TGTGCCAGCAGTTCGTGGGGGGGCACAGATACGCAGTATTTT	CASSSWGGTDTQYF
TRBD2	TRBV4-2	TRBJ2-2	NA	TGTGCCAGCAGCCCCCAGCGGGAGGAAAACACCGGGGAGCTGTTTTTT	CASSPQREENTGELFF
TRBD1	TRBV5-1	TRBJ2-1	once	TGCGCCAGCAGCCAGGGACAGGGAACCTACAATGAGCAGTTCTTC	CASSQGQGTYNEQFF
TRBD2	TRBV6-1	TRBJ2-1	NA	TGTGCCAGCAGTGTATCGAGCGGGATGCTCAATGAGCAGTTCTTC	CASSVSSGMLNEQFF
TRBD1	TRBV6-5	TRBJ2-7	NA	TGCGCCAGCAGTCACAGGGGCACCTACGAGCAGTACTTC	CASSHRGTYEQYF
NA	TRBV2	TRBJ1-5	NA	TGTGCCAGCAGTATCGGCGGGGGCAATCAGCCCCAGCATTTT	CASSIGGGNQPQHF
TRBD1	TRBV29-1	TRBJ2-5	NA	TGCAGCGGGTCCGGGACAGGGGCTTATGAGACCCAGTACTTC	CSGSGTGAYETQYF
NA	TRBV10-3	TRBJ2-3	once	TGTGCCATCAGGGGAACTAGCTCCACAGATACGCAGTATTTT	CAIRGTSSTDTQYF
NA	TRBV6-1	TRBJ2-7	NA	TGTGCCAGCAACCTCGCAGGGAATTACGAGCAGTACTTC	CASNLAGNYEQYF
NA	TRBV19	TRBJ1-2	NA	TGTGCCAGTAGTATAAGTTGGGCGGGGCACTATGGCTACACCTTC	CASSISWAGHYGYTF
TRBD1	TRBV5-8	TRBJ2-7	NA	TGTGCCAGCAGCTTGGTGGGACAGACCTACGAGCAGTACTTC	CASSLVGQTYEQYF
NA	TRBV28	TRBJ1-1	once	TGTGCCAGCAGAACCCGACACATTCCCATGAACACTGAAGCTTTCTTT	CASRTRHIPMNTEAFF
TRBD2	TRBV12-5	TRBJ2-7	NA	TGTGCTAGTGGTCAAAATAGCGGGGGGGCCTACGAGCAGTACTTC	CASGQNSGGAYEQYF
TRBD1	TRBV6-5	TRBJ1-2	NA	TGTGCCACCGGGACAGACGTTATCTATGGCTACACCTTC	CATGTDVIYGYTF
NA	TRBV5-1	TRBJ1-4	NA	TGCGCCAGCAGCTTGGGTACTGATTTTGGAAAACTGTTTTTT	CASSLGTDFGKLFF
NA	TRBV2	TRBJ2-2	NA	TGTGCCAGCAGTGTATATGGGGAGCTGTTTTTT	CASSVYGELFF
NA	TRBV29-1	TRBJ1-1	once	TGCATCTTCGGACGGGGCACTGAAGCTTTCTTT	CIFGRGTEAFF
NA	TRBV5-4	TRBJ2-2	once	TGTGCCAGCAGCACGAGGGGGGGGGACATCGGGGAGCTGTTTTTT	CASSTRGGDIGELFF
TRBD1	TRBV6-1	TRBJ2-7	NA	TGTGCCAGCAGTGAGAGGGGGCCTAAACCCTACGAGCAGTACTTC	CASSERGPKPYEQYF
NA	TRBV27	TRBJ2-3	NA	TGTGCCAGCAAGCCCCCTCCCCGACTGGAGGGAACAGATACGCAGTATTTT	CASKPPPRLEGTDTQYF
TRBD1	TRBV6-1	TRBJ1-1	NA	TGTGCCAGCATAAGGGACAGGGCGAACACTGAAGCTTTCTTT	CASIRDRANTEAFF
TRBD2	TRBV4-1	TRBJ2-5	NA	TGCGCCAGCAGCCACCCCTTGACTAGCGGGGAAGAGACCCAGTACTTC	CASSHPLTSGEETQYF
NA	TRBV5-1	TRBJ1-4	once	TGCGCCAGCAGCTCGGGAGAGAAACTGTTTTTT	CASSSGEKLFF
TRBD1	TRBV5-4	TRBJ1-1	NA	TGTGCCAGCAGCGTAGGACAGGTGGGCACTGAAGCTTTCTTT	CASSVGQVGTEAFF
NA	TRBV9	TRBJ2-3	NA	TGTGCCAGCAGCGTGTACACAGATACGCAGTATTTT	CASSVYTDTQYF
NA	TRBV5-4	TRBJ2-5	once	TGTGCCAGCAGCTTGAACTCGGCCCAGTACTTC	CASSLNSAQYF
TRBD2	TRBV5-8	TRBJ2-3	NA	TGTGCCAGCAGCCATGGACTAGCGGACACAGATACGCAGTATTTT	CASSHGLADTDTQYF